A single sample gave rise to the 27 T cell receptor beta chains below, sequenced in a study of patients and donors after allogeneic stem cell transplantation. TCRdb redid the calling of the RT-PCR reads with MiXCR, one entry per CDR3 protein. The repertoire holds fewer than 30,000 distinct CDR3 sequences, more than 8% seen once, with around 50% in the top ten. Material: blood, either unsorted or a sorted T cell fraction (not recorded which). All receptors come from a human donor who was either an allogeneic HSCT recipient or a stem cell or donor lymphocyte infusion donor (not recorded which). It is not recorded whose cells these are; they may come from a transplant donor.

This clonotype was seen repeatedly, ten times or more. The chain carries TRBV18 and TRBJ2-7; TRBD1 matches at 10 bases. Looked up from germline, CDR1 is KGHSH and CDR2 is LQKENI. The CDR3 sequence is 16 residues long. Germline trimming cut 3 bases from V and 3 bases from J; bases unmatched to any gene: 8. CDR3: CASSPSRDRGIYEQYF. Here the CDR3 DNA reads TGTGCCAGCTCACCCTCCCGGGACAGGGGAATCTACGAGCAGTACTTC.

This clonotype was seen more than once but under ten times. The rearrangement links TRBV4-1 to TRBJ2-7; TRBD2 matches at 8 bases. Germline lookup yields CDR1 MGHRA and CDR2 YSYEKL. With V trimmed by 4 bases and J by 7 bases, 9 bases remained unmatched. The CDR3 covers 14 residues. In DNA form, the CDR3 reads TGCGCCAGCAGCCTCAGAGCGGGAGCGAGGGAGCAGTACTTC. The encoded protein is CASSLRAGAREQYF.

This chain links TRBV28 with TRBJ2-1, with D possibly TRBD1 on 5 matching bases. The germline V and J ends were trimmed by 4 bases and 6 bases, with 7 bases remaining between them. The CDR3 extends over 12 amino acids. From germline, CDR1 is MDHEN and CDR2 SYDVKM. DNA for the CDR3: TGTGCCAGCAGTTCAACAGGCAATGAGCAGTTCTTC. It encodes CASSSTGNEQFF.

This clonotype showed up many times. One junction end disagrees with the germline gene, perhaps due to a read error. V and J are TRBV7-7 and TRBJ2-1; TRBD2 is a possible D gene (7 bases). The CDR3 runs to 14 residues. From germline, CDR1 is SSHAT and CDR2 FNYEAQ (reference sequence). CDR3 in DNA: TGTGCTAGCAGCTTAGATTATGGGGGGGCTGAGCAGTTCTTC. This translates into CASSLDYGGAEQFF.

This clonotype was counted between two and nine times. DNA of the CDR3: TGTGCCAGCCATCCTCCGCCCGGACAGGGTTCCTACGAGCAGTACTTC. Translating gives CASHPPPGQGSYEQYF. This chain joins TRBV6-1 and TRBJ2-7; 8 bases are shared with TRBD1. The CDR3 has 16 amino acids. V shed 8 bases and J 1 base; nucleotides not matched to a gene: 13. From germline, CDR1 is MNHNS and CDR2 SASEGT.

This clonotype has at least ten counts. The chain combines TRBV6-5 with TRBJ2-3; no reliable D call. V gave up 2 bases and J gave up 2 bases, with 8 bases separating them. The germline V gene encodes CDR1 MNHEY and CDR2 SVGAGI. The CDR3 contains 14 residues. The CDR3 DNA follows: TGTGCCAGCAGTTACGTGGGTTTCACAGATACGCAGTATTTT. This gives the protein CASSYVGFTDTQYF.

By share, this clonotype ranks as medium-sized. This chain connects TRBV7-9 to TRBJ1-1; D possibly corresponds to TRBD1 (5 bases). This CDR3 is built from 12 residues. Germline V gives CDR1 SEHNR, CDR2 FQNEAQ (reference sequence). V dropped 3 bases and J dropped 4 bases, with 6 bases sitting between them. DNA of the CDR3: TGTGCCAGCAGCTTTGGGGCCACTGAAGCTTTCTTT. Its protein product is CASSFGATEAFF. The whole variable domain, filled in from reference TRBV7-9 and TRBJ1-1, reads DTGVSQNPRHKITKRGQNVTFRCDPISEHNRLYWYRQTLGQGPEFLTYFQNEAQLEKSRLLSDRFSAERPKGSFSTLEIQRTEQGDSAMYLCASSFGATEAFFGQGTRLTVV.

Ten or more counts support this clonotype. The rearrangement uses TRBV3-1 and TRBJ1-1; D gene unclear. Per germline, CDR1 LGHDT and CDR2 YNNKEL (reference sequence). The CDR3 is 13 amino acids. Trimming removed 2 bases at V and 1 base at J, with 5 bases between. The CDR3, as DNA: TGTGCCAGCAGCCAACAGCCGAACACTGAAGCTTTCTTT. Translated: CASSQQPNTEAFF.

By share of the sample, this clonotype is medium-sized. The chain combines TRBV7-9 with TRBJ2-1; D unresolved. The CDR3 loop spans 13 amino acids. V was cut by 2 bases and J by 7 bases, with 9 bases left in between. CDR1 and CDR2 (germline): SEHNR, FQNEAQ (reference sequence). The CDR3 DNA reads as TGTGCCAGCAGCTTACTCGGTGAGAATGAGCAGTTCTTC. The encoded protein is CASSLLGENEQFF.

In its sample, this clonotype ranks as medium-sized. The genes are TRBV27 and TRBJ2-1, with D perhaps TRBD2 (6 bases). Trimming left V 7 bases short and J 0 bases short, with 16 bases between. Germline V gene lookup returns CDR1 MNHEY and CDR2 SMNVEV (reference sequence). The CDR3 contains 16 residues. The CDR3 bases are TGTGCCAGCATAGCGGCAGCGGCGAGCTCCTACAATGAGCAGTTCTTC. It translates to CASIAAAASSYNEQFF.

This clonotype was counted ten times or more. The chain employs TRBV20-1 and TRBJ1-1; 7 positions agree with TRBD1. Germline CDR1 reads DFQATT; CDR2 reads SNEGSKA (reference sequence). The CDR3 length is 14 residues. Here the CDR3 DNA reads TGCAGCGTCAAATTGGGACAGATGAACACTGAAGCTTTCTTT. Amino acids: CSVKLGQMNTEAFF.

A few counts support this clonotype. The chain employs TRBV20-1 and TRBJ1-2; 7 bases fit TRBD1. The CDR3 contains 16 residues. The germline V gene encodes CDR1 DFQATT and CDR2 SNEGSKA (reference sequence). V was clipped by 0 bases and J by 2 bases; unmatched bases: 9. The CDR3 DNA reads TGCAGTGCTAGAGATCGGACAGGTACTATAAACTATGGCTACACCTTC. Its protein product is CSARDRTGTINYGYTF.

This clonotype was seen ten or more times. The rearrangement joins TRBV7-8 to TRBJ1-5; D uncertain. Trimming took 5 bases from V and 4 from J, leaving 18 bases between them. This CDR3 is 16 amino acids long. CDR1 and CDR2 from the germline V gene are SGHVS and FQNEAQ. The CDR3 nucleotides are TGTGCCAGCAGCCTCAACCCACTGGATATTAATCAGCCCCAGCATTTT. Translation: CASSLNPLDINQPQHF.

This clonotype was counted ten times or more. V usage is TRBV28 and J usage is TRBJ1-5; no reliable D call. The germline CDR1 and CDR2 sequences are MDHEN and SYDVKM. The CDR3 is 12 amino acids. With 1 base removed from V and 7 bases from J, the gap between germline ends came to 5 bases. The CDR3 coding sequence is TGTGCCAGCAGTTTATTTGGACAGCCCCAGCATTTT. Protein sequence: CASSLFGQPQHF. The full variable domain, in which reference TRBV28 and TRBJ1-5 provide the parts outside the CDR3, is DVKVTQSSRYLVKRTGEKVFLECVQDMDHENMFWYRQDPGLGLRLIYFSYDVKMKEKGDIPEGYSVSREKKERFSLILESASTNQTSMYLCASSLFGQPQHFGDGTRLSIL.

This clonotype occurred a few times. V and J are TRBV9 and TRBJ1-6; TRBD1 matches 7 bases. CDR3 size: 15 residues. Germline lookup yields CDR1 SGDLS and CDR2 YYNGEE. Losses at the gene ends were 2 bases for V and 10 bases for J; bases not matched to a gene: 9. For the CDR3, the DNA is TGTGCCAGCAGCGTTATGACAGGGCTTGGGTCACCCCTCCACTTT. Translated: CASSVMTGLGSPLHF.

The chain is built from TRBV20-1 and TRBJ2-2, with D perhaps matching TRBD2 (5 bases). Germline-derived CDR1 and CDR2 are DFQATT and SNEGSKA (reference sequence). There are 13 residues in the CDR3. The DNA of the CDR3 is TGCAGCGGGCTAGCCCCGGGCACCGGGGAGCTGTTTTTT. Its protein product is CSGLAPGTGELFF.

This clonotype has ten or more counts. Here the CDR3 DNA reads TGCGCCAGCAGCTTAGCGGGGACACAAGAGACCCAGTACTTC. Translated: CASSLAGTQETQYF. The chain joins TRBV5-1 to TRBJ2-5, with D possibly TRBD2 on 7 matching bases. Trimming left V 2 bases short and J 2 bases short, with 10 bases between. CDR3 length equals 14 residues. Germline V gene sequence: CDR1 SGHRS, CDR2 YFSETQ.

This clonotype was seen at least ten times. The rearrangement uses TRBV4-1 and TRBJ2-7, with a weak D call TRBD1 (5 bases). The CDR3 sequence is 15 residues long. V was shortened by 1 base and J by 1 base, with 11 bases between the two germline ends. The germline V gene encodes CDR1 MGHRA and CDR2 YSYEKL. CDR3 DNA sequence: TGCGCCAGCAGCCAAGTTCGTCAGGGTTCCTACGAGCAGTACTTC. This gives the protein CASSQVRQGSYEQYF.

J is TRBJ2-7 and V is TRBV7-2, with D possibly matching TRBD2 (6 bases). V was trimmed by 2 bases and J by 3 bases, leaving 8 bases between them. Germline V lookup: CDR1 SGHTA, CDR2 FQGNSA. This CDR3 has 13 residues. CDR3 protein: CASSLTSSYEQYF. For the CDR3, the DNA is TGTGCCAGCAGCTTAACTAGCAGCTACGAGCAGTACTTC.

This clonotype appeared a few times. The chain combines TRBV7-9 with TRBJ2-7; tentative D call: TRBD2 (7 bases). V dropped 1 base and J dropped 2 bases, with 12 bases sitting between them. The CDR3 length is 15 residues. CDR1 and CDR2 (germline): SEHNR, FQNEAQ (reference sequence). CDR3 bases: TGTGCCAGCAGCTTAGGGGGGGGCCCTACCTACGAGCAGTACTTC. Encoded protein: CASSLGGGPTYEQYF.

The chain has TRBV7-9 and TRBJ1-5; D uncertain. Germline V lookup: CDR1 SEHNR, CDR2 FQNEAQ (reference sequence). This CDR3 region has 15 residues. V lost 5 bases and J 3 bases, leaving 14 bases between the germline ends. The DNA for the CDR3 is TGTGCCAGCAGCGTGACGGGGAACGACAATCAGCCCCAGCATTTT. Protein: CASSVTGNDNQPQHF. The complete variable domain, with remaining parts taken from reference TRBV7-9 and TRBJ1-5, reads DTGVSQNPRHKITKRGQNVTFRCDPISEHNRLYWYRQTLGQGPEFLTYFQNEAQLEKSRLLSDRFSAERPKGSFSTLEIQRTEQGDSAMYLCASSVTGNDNQPQHFGDGTRLSIL.

The rearrangement uses TRBV2 and TRBJ1-5, with 8 bases identical to TRBD1. V lost 6 bases, J lost 3 bases, and 19 bases stayed unmatched. The CDR3 sequence is 19 residues long. Per germline, CDR1 SNHLY and CDR2 FYNNEI. Here the CDR3 reads CASRHHRGAVAFNNQPQHF. Written as DNA, the CDR3 is TGTGCCAGCAGACACCACAGGGGGGCGGTCGCCTTTAACAATCAGCCCCAGCATTTT.

This clonotype was recorded many times. The gene calls are TRBV6-5 and TRBJ2-7; possible D gene TRBD2, 5 bases. Trimming shortened V by 3 bases and J by 2 bases, and 14 bases separated the two germline ends. Germline CDR1 reads MNHEY; CDR2 reads SVGAGI. The CDR3 runs to 15 residues. CDR3 sequence reads: CASSYELGIPYEQYF. The CDR3 DNA reads as TGTGCCAGCAGTTATGAACTCGGGATCCCCTACGAGCAGTACTTC.

As regards this clonotype: This sequence may be a read error, since a much larger clone differs from it by one base. This chain uses TRBV19 with TRBJ2-1; 10 bases agree with TRBD2. The junction had 17 bases not matched to a gene; V was cut back by 4 bases and J by 11 bases. Germline-derived CDR1 and CDR2 are LNHDA and SQIVND (reference sequence). CDR3 length: 17 residues. In DNA form, the CDR3 reads TGTGCCAGTAGTACAACCCGGAGCGGGAGGGCCGAGGGTAAGCAGTTCTTC. Translation gives CASSTTRSGRAEGKQFF.

This clonotype has a handful of counts. V usage is TRBV27 and J usage is TRBJ1-2, with D maybe TRBD1 (5 bases). Germline CDR1 is MNHEY and CDR2 is SMNVEV (reference sequence). The CDR3 is 12 residues long. Trimming shortened V by 7 bases and J by 2 bases, and 8 bases separated the two germline ends. The CDR3, as DNA: TGTGCCAGCAAAGGGGAAAACTATGGCTACACCTTC. Its translation: CASKGENYGYTF.

This clonotype occurred many times. This chain links TRBV20-1 with TRBJ2-1, with D possibly matching TRBD2 (6 bases). Germline values: CDR1 DFQATT, CDR2 SNEGSKA (reference sequence). Trimming shortened V by 4 bases and J by 9 bases, and 16 bases separated the two germline ends. The CDR3 contains 13 residues. The chain's CDR3 is CSANRDSTSEQFF. The CDR3 DNA is TGCAGTGCTAACCGGGACTCCACCAGTGAGCAGTTCTTC.

A few counts support this clonotype. This chain connects TRBV7-9 to TRBJ1-2; 8 bases agree with TRBD1. J was trimmed by 8 bases and V by 7 bases; bases with no gene match: 9. Germline CDR1 and CDR2: SEHNR and FQNEAQ (reference sequence). The length of the CDR3 is 13 residues. CDR3 region: CASTQDRDGGYTF. DNA of the CDR3: TGTGCCAGCACCCAGGACAGGGACGGGGGCTACACCTTC.